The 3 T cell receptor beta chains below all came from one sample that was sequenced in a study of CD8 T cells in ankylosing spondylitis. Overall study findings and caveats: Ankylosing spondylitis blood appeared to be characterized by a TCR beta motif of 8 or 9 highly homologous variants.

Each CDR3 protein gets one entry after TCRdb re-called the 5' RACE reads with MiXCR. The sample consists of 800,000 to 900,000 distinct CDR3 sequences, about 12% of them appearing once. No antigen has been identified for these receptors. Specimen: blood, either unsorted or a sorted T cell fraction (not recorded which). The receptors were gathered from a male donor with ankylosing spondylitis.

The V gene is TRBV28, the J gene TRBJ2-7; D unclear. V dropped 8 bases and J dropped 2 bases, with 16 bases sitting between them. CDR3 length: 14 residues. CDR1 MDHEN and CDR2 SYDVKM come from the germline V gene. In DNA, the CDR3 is TGTGCCAGCTTCCGGGCAGGCGAAACCTACGAGCAGTACTTC. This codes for CASFRAGETYEQYF.

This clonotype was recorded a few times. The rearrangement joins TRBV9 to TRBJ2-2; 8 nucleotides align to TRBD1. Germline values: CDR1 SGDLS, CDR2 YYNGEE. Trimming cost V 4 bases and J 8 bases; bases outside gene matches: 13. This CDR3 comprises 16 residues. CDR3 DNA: TGTGCCAGCAGCTCCCCGGACAGGGTTGATTCAGGGGAGCTGTTTTTT. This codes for CASSSPDRVDSGELFF.

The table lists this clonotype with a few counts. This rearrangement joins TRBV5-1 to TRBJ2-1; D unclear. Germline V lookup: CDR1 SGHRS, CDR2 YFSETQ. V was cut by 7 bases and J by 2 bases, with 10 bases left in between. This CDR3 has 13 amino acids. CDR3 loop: CASRRPTYNEQFF. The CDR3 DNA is TGCGCCAGCCGGCGTCCTACCTACAATGAGCAGTTCTTC.